This T cell receptor beta chain was captured in a study of early T cells in non-severe SARS-CoV-2 infection. This CDR3 has 13 residues. V shed 8 bases and J shed 1 base, with 11 bases lying between them. Germline V lookup: CDR1 SNHLY, CDR2 FYNNEI. One entry per CDR3 protein results from TCRdb running MiXCR on the 5' RACE reads. The table includes about 50,000 distinct CDR3 sequences, around a tenth detected once. The clonotype comes from an adult who was a healthcare worker with PCR-confirmed SARS-CoV-2 infection or an uninfected control (not recorded which). This chain joins TRBV2 and TRBJ1-2; no firm D call. The material sequenced was whole blood. The CDR3 loop is CASSLAVNYGYTF. DNA of the CDR3: TGTGCCAGCTCCCTGGCAGTTAACTATGGCTACACCTTC.